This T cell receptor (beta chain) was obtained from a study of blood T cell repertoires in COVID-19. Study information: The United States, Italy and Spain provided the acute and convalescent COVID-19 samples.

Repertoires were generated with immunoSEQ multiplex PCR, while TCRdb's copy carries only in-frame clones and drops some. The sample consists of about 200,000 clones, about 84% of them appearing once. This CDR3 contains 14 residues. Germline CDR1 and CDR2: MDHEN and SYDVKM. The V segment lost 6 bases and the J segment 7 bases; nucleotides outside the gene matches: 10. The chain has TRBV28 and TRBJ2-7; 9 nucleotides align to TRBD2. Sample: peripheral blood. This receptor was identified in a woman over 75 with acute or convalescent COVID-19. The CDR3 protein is CASSPGTSLQEQYF. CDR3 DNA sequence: TGTGCCAGCAGCCCCGGGACTAGCCTTCAGGAGCAGTACTTC. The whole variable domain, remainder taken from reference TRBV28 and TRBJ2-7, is DVKVTQSSRYLVKRTGEKVFLECVQDMDHENMFWYRQDPGLGLRLIYFSYDVKMKEKGDIPEGYSVSREKKERFSLILESASTNQTSMYLCASSPGTSLQEQYFGPGTRLTVT.